This T cell receptor beta chain derives from a study of control samples from healthy donors and cancer patients. V was shortened by 1 base and J by 4 bases, with 5 bases between the two germline ends. CDR1 SGHKS and CDR2 YYEKEE come from the germline V gene (reference sequence). The CDR3 runs to 13 residues. Some clones are missing from TCRdb's copy, which holds only in-frame ones; the method was immunoSEQ multiplex PCR. The sample shows fewer than 250,000 clones, about 90% of them seen only once. Sequencing used blood. This receptor was identified in a man aged 30-40 years in good health. The J gene is TRBJ2-2, the V gene TRBV5-5; D remains unclear. CDR3 amino acids: CASSLIVTGELFF. Written as DNA, the CDR3 is TGTGCCAGCAGCTTGATAGTCACCGGGGAGCTGTTTTTT. The full variable domain, rest sourced from reference TRBV5-5 and TRBJ2-2, is DAGVTQSPTHLIKTRGQQVTLRCSPISGHKSVSWYQQVLGQGPQFIFQYYEKEERGRGNFPDRFSARQFPNYSSELNVNALLLGDSALYLCASSLIVTGELFFGEGSRLTVL.